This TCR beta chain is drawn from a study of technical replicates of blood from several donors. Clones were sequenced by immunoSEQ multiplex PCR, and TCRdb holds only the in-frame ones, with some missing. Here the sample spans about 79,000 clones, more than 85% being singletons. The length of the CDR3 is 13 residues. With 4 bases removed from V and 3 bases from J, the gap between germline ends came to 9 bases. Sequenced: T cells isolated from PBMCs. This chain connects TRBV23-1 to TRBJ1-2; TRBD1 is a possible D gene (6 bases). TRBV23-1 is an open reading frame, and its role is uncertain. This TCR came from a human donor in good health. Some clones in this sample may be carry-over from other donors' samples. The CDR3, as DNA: TGCGCCAGCAGTCGGGACAAAGACTATGGCTACACCTTC. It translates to CASSRDKDYGYTF.